This TCR beta chain came from a study of immune evolution from preneoplasia to lung adenocarcinoma. General study points: Later-stage lesions seemingly showed higher T cell density and diversity than normal lung.

Trimming took off 2 bases at V and 2 bases at J, with 9 bases between the two ends. The CDR3 consists of 14 residues. CDR1 and CDR2 from the germline V gene are SGHTA and FQGNSA. The protocol was immunoSEQ multiplex PCR, while the TCRdb copy is restricted to in-frame clones and leaves out a portion. The data contain approximately 6,900 clones, under 85% of them seen just once; the ten biggest clones take up roughly a sixth. Regarding this clone: Its antigen remains unidentified.

Resections took place in Japan or China from the mid-2010s to the late 2010s. V is TRBV7-2 and J is TRBJ1-2; D is unresolved. This receptor was identified in a person aged 65-85 years with lung adenocarcinoma. The sequencing sample was made of FFPE adjacent normal lung tissue. This CDR3 reads CASSLSTENYGYTF. The CDR3 DNA is TGTGCCAGCAGCTTATCAACAGAGAACTATGGCTACACCTTC.